The entry below describes one T cell receptor beta chain. The Seattle site enrolled patients during active infection and followed them longitudinally. This specimen belongs to a study of blood T cell repertoires in COVID-19. Across the study: Italy, Spain and the United States were the sources of the convalescent and acute COVID-19 samples. T cells, B-cell-depleted T cells, or PBMCs supplied cDNA or gDNA.

CDR3 length: 13 residues. Germline V gives CDR1 SNHLY, CDR2 FYNNEI. V shed 6 bases and J 5 bases; nucleotides not matched to a gene: 5. Per the study methods: How many nucleated cells were present was estimated from reference gene primer amplification. Sequenced by immunoSEQ multiplex PCR; TCRdb stores in-frame clones only, minus some. The D gene and trimming were derived from the DNA, and the V and J assignments and clone size from that table. The sample carries hundreds of thousands of clones, roughly 88% recorded once. The material sequenced was peripheral blood. The rearrangement uses TRBV2 and TRBJ1-1, with 8 bases matching TRBD1. This receptor was obtained from a woman between 50 and 59 years old with COVID-19, enrolled during active disease. CDR3 loop: CASREDRDTEAFF. CDR3 DNA: TGTGCCAGCAGGGAGGACAGGGATACTGAAGCTTTCTTT.